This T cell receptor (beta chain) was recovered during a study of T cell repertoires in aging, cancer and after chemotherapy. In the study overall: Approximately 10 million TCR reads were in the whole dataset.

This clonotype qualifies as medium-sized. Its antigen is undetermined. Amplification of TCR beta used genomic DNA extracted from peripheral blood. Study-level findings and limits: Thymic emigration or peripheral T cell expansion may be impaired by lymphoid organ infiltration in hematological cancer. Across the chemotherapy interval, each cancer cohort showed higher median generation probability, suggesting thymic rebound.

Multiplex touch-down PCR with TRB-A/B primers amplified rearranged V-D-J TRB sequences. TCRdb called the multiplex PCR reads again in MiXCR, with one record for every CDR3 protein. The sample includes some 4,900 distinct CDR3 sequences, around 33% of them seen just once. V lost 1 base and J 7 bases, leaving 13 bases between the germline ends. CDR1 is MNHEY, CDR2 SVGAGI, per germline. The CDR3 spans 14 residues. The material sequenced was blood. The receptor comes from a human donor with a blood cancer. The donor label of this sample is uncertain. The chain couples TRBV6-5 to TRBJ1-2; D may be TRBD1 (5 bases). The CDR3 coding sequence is TGTGCCAGCAGTTACTACGGACAAAGGGGTGGCTACACCTTC. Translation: CASSYYGQRGGYTF.